This T cell receptor (beta chain) was captured by sequencing in a study of T cells in Graves' hyperthyroidism and ophthalmopathy. RNA transcripts yielded amplified TCR beta CDR3 regions. In the first-round RT-PCR of the TCR CDR3, the HTBI primer set was used. Each CDR3 protein is one row after TCRdb ran MiXCR on the multiplex PCR reads. The repertoire includes around 340,000 distinct CDR3 sequences, roughly a fifth of them detected once, and over 45% sits in the top ten. The definition of stable Graves' hyperthyroidism was no ophthalmopathy progression within 18 months. The germline CDR1 and CDR2 sequences are SGHAT and FQNNGV. CDR3 length: 12 residues. V dropped 1 base and J dropped 9 bases, with 4 bases sitting between them. Study-wide findings and caveats: Ophthalmopathy was told apart from stable hyperthyroidism by a 13 V-J model. Expanded thyroid clonotypes (above 0.001) were mostly also found in blood.

This clonotype was counted at least ten times. Its antigen is as yet unknown. V is TRBV11-2 and J is TRBJ1-6; D ambiguous. Material: blood. This TCR derives from a woman in her 50s with Graves' hyperthyroidism. The CDR3 reads CASSLGGSPLHF. The CDR3 DNA sequence: TGTGCCAGCAGCTTAGGGGGTTCACCCCTCCACTTT.